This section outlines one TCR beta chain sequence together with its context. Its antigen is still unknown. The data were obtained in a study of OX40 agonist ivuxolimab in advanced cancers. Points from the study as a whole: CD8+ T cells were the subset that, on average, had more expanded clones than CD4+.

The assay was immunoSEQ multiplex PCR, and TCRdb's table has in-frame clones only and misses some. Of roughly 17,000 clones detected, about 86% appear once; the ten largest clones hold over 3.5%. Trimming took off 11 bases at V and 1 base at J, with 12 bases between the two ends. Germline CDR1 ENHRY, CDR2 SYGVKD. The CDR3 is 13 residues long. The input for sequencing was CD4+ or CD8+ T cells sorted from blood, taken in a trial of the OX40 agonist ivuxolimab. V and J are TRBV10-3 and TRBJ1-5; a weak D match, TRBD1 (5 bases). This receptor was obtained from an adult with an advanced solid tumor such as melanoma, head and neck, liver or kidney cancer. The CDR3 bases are TGTGCCGTCGGACACGGAAGCAATCAGCCCCAGCATTTT. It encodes CAVGHGSNQPQHF.